The sequence of this T cell receptor beta chain was determined in a study of CD8+CD57+ T cells in acquired aplastic anemia (dated by TCRdb to the late 2010s). About the full investigation: A mean of approximately 3 ug of DNA, ranging from roughly 0.2 to 27.4 ug, was extracted from sorted CD4+ and CD8+ cells. Healthy donor samples averaged around 9.8 million reads for CD4+ and fewer than 12 million for CD8+ cells.

Of note for this clonotype: Its recognized antigen is unknown. An end of the junction differs from the germline gene, which may be a read error.

What the authors observed across the whole study: Although under 35 CD8+ CDR3 sequences were shared by patients and controls, these sequences appeared highly expressed in patients and within the immunodominant clones of patients. Between patients and healthy controls, no significant difference in CD8+ Simpson's diversity was found (P=0.060).

The study deep-sequenced TCR repertoires of sorted CD4+ and CD8+ blood T cells from severe aplastic anemia patients and healthy subjects. Ficoll-Paque density gradient centrifugation was used to isolate peripheral blood mononuclear cells. Before DNA extraction, CD4+ and CD8+ T cells were sorted by FACS or by magnetic beads. TCR beta VDJ combination and CDR3 sequence profiling used genomic DNA as the template. TCR repertoire sequencing was run on an Illumina HiSeq 2000. For the original study's pipeline: TRBV/TRBJ rearrangement plots, CDR3 size and DJ length profiles, and Simpson's diversity index were used to assess repertoires. The immunodominant clone was defined as the most abundant DNA sequence in deep sequencing data. CDR3 amino acid sequences were checked for sharing across subjects and were also compared against the VDJdb database and published repertoires. The public reads were quality trimmed at Q25 with fastp and then assembled into clones with MiXCR by TCRdb, keeping productive beta chains. Rows with a matching CDR3 protein are joined into one entry that keeps the most common DNA and genes. For this entry, the V and J calls and clone size follow TCRdb and not the study's own pipeline. Present in this sample are around 200,000 distinct CDR3 sequences, less than 70% of which were seen just once. The top ten clones comprise approximately 15% of the sample.

Sequenced input: sorted CD4+, CD8+, or CD8+CD57+ T cells (not recorded which) from PBMCs. This TCR was sampled from a human donor in good health, serving as a control.

The CDR3 sequence is CAIRGLAGGANEQFF. The DNA reads TGCGCCATCAGGGGACTAGCGGGGGGTGCTAATGAGCAGTTCTTC. The sequence joins TRBV10-3 to TRBJ2-1, and TRBD2 aligns with 15 junction nucleotides. The CDR3 covers 15 residues, taking in both the cysteine and the phenylalanine. Only the CDR3 part of the read is kept: 45 bases, read in frame from the first base. CDR1 and CDR2 were assigned from the germline V gene as ENHRY and SYGVKD.